This T cell receptor beta chain was profiled in a study of T cell clonality in common variable immunodeficiency. The study, taken as a whole, reports: Repertoire-complication correlations in CVID were limited by patient heterogeneity. What drives increased CVID clonality needs T cell subpopulation sequencing. TCRbeta clonality was increased in CVID versus healthy controls. CVID subjects shared fewer TCRbeta clones than healthy controls did.

In its sample, this clone was seen many times. Antigen unknown. Sequencing was performed with immunoSEQ multiplex PCR; in TCRdb, only in-frame clones are kept and a portion is missing. The sample contains about 43,000 clones, none of them singletons. Sequencing was done on a sample of peripheral blood mononuclear cells. This receptor was obtained from a person aged 18 to 70 in good health.

The CDR3 loop reads CASREGSGSYNSPLHF. CDR3 DNA, as far as it was read: TGCGCCAGCAGGGAGGGTAGTGGATCCTATAATTCACCC. V usage is TRBV5-1 and J usage is TRBJ1-6; no reliable D call. Sequencing ends 3 residues short of the CDR3 end; the germline J gene provides the rest. The length of the CDR3 is 16 residues. Germline CDR1 and CDR2: SGHRS and YFSETQ. The ends were cut back, 5 bases at V and 1 base at J, with 13 bases in the middle.